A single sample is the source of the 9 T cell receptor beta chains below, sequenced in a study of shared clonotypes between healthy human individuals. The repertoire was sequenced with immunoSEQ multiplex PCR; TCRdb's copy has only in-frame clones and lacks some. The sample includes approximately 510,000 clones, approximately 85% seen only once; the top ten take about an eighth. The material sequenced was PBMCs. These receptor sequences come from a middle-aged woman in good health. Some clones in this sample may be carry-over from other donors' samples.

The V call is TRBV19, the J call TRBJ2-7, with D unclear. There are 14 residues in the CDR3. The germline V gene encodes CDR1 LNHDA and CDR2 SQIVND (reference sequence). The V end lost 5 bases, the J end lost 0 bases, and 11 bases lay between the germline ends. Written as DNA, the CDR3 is TGTGCCAGTAGTCCAACATCCACCTCCTACGAGCAGTACTTC. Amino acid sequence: CASSPTSTSYEQYF.

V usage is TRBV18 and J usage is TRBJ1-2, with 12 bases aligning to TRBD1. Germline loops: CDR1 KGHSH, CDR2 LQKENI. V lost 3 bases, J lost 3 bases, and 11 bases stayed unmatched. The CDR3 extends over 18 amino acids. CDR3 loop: CASSPYPGTGGIDYGYTF. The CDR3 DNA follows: TGTGCCAGCTCACCTTACCCCGGGACAGGGGGCATAGACTATGGCTACACCTTC.

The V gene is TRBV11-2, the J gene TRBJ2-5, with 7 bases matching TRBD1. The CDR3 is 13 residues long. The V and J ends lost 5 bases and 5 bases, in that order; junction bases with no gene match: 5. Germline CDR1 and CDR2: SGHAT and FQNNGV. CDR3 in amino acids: CASSPGQAETQYF. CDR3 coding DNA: TGTGCCAGCAGCCCAGGACAGGCGGAGACCCAGTACTTC.

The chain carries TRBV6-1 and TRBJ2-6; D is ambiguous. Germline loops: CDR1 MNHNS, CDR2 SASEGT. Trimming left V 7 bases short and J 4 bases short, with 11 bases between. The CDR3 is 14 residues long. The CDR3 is CASMLGTGANVLTF. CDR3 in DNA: TGTGCCAGCATGCTGGGTACGGGGGCCAACGTCCTGACTTTC.

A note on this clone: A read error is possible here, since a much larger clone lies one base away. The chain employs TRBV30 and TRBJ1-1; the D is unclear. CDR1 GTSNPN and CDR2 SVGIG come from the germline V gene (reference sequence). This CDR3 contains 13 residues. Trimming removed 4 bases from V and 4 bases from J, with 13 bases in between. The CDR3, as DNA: TGTGCCTGGATATTGCGGCAGAGCACTGAAGCTTTCTTT. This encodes CAWILRQSTEAFF.

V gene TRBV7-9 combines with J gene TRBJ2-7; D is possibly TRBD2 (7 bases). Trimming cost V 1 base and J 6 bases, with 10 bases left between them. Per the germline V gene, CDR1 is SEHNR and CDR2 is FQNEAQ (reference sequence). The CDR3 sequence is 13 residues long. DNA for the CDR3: TGTGCCAGCAGCTTAGAGGGGGGGTCCGAGCAGTACTTC. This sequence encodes CASSLEGGSEQYF.

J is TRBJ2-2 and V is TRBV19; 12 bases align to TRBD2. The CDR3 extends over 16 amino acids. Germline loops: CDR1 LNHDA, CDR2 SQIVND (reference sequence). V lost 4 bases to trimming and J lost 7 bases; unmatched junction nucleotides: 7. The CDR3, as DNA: TGTGCCAGTAGTACTAGCGGGAGGGCCGGAGGCGGGGAGCTGTTTTTT. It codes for CASSTSGRAGGGELFF.

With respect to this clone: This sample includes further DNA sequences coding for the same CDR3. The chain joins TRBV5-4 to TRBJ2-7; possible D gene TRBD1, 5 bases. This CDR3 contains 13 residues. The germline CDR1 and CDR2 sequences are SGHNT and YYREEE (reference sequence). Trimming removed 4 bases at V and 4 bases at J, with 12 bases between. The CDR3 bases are TGTGCCAGCAGCCCAGGGTTAACGTACGAGCAGTACTTC. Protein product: CASSPGLTYEQYF. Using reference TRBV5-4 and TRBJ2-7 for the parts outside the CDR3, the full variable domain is ETGVTQSPTHLIKTRGQQVTLRCSSQSGHNTVSWYQQALGQGPQFIFQYYREEENGRGNFPPRFSGLQFPNYSSELNVNALELDDSALYLCASSPGLTYEQYFGPGTRLTVT.

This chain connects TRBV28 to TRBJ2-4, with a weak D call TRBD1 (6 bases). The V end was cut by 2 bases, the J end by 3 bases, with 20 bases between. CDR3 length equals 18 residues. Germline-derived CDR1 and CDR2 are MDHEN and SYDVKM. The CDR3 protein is CASSLAAKGTRGKNIQYF. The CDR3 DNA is TGTGCCAGCAGTTTAGCCGCTAAGGGGACAAGAGGCAAAAACATTCAGTACTTC.